Reported below is one T cell receptor beta chain. The source of the sample is a study of radiotherapy plus CTLA-4 blockade in lung cancer. This CDR3 contains 14 residues. Germline lookup yields CDR1 SGHTA and CDR2 FQGTGA. V lost 3 bases, J lost 8 bases, and 9 bases stayed unmatched. Method: immunoSEQ multiplex PCR; TCRdb's copy keeps in-frame clones and lacks some. Here the sample spans tens of thousands of clones, 77% being singletons. The source was peripheral blood, collected from a patient treated with radiotherapy plus ipilimumab. This receptor was obtained from a human donor with non-small cell lung cancer whose response to radiotherapy plus ipilimumab could not be evaluated. This chain uses TRBV7-3 with TRBJ1-2; TRBD1 agrees at 7 bases. CDR3 sequence (DNA): TGTGCCAGCAGCTTGGGACCGGGACAGTGGGGCTACACCTTC. Translated, it gives CASSLGPGQWGYTF.